This TCR beta chain appears in the sequencing data of a study of T cell responses to AZD1222 COVID-19 vaccine. The protocol was immunoSEQ multiplex PCR, while the TCRdb copy is restricted to in-frame clones and leaves out a portion. The table includes 85,000 to 130,000 clones, just under 90% detected once. The V gene lost 3 bases and the J gene lost 7 bases, with 13 bases spanning the gap. CDR1 MNHEY and CDR2 SVGAGI come from the germline V gene. The CDR3 sequence is 15 residues long. Study findings and constraints: Donor demographics were predominantly white British with a female majority; clonal diversity may be underestimated.

Regarding this clone: The antigen remains undetermined.

The V call is TRBV6-5, the J call TRBJ1-6; tentative D call: TRBD1 (5 bases). The receptor comes from an adult in good health. The material was peripheral blood, obtained on day 0 of AZD1222 vaccination. In nucleotides, the CDR3 is TGTGCCAGCAGTTATGCTCCGAGGGGAAATTCACCCCTCCACTTT. This translates into CASSYAPRGNSPLHF.